The clone carrying this TCR beta chain showed up just once. The data were obtained in a study of blood T cell repertoires in COVID-19. CDR3 size: 15 residues. Trimming stripped 3 bases from V and 3 bases from J, with 11 bases between. Germline CDR1 and CDR2: SGHTA and FQGNSA. Per the study methods: Cell counts per sample came from amplifying reference gene primers. The assay was immunoSEQ multiplex PCR, and TCRdb's table has in-frame clones only and misses some. The D gene and trimming were derived from the DNA, and the V and J assignments and clone size from that table. The repertoire has roughly 300,000 clones, approximately 89% of them found once; the top ten carry 7.8%.

The source is a woman aged 50 to 65 who had recovered from COVID-19. The chain combines TRBV7-2 with TRBJ2-2; possibly TRBD1 for D (7 bases). The material sequenced was peripheral blood. The CDR3 region is CASSLVRGDTGELFF. The CDR3 nucleotides are TGTGCCAGCAGCTTGGTCAGGGGGGACACCGGGGAGCTGTTTTTT.